These T cell receptor beta chains were read from a single sample in a study of blood T cell repertoires in COVID-19. The repertoire was sequenced with immunoSEQ multiplex PCR; TCRdb's copy has only in-frame clones and lacks some. This table has about 250,000 clones, 75% to 85% appearing once. The sequencing sample was made of peripheral blood. The origin of the receptors is a middle-aged man with active or convalescent COVID-19. The CDR3 runs from the conserved cysteine through the conserved F or W. Fields, in order: J gene, clone size, V gene, D gene, CDR3 DNA, CDR3 protein. The D gene is left open where the match is weak. Clone size, where shown, is once, few, many, or a class for clones that have expanded.

TRBJ1-2,once,TRBV13,-,TGTGCCAGCAGCCAACAGGGCGTCTATGGCTACACCTTC,CASSQQGVYGYTF
TRBJ1-3,few,TRBV11-2,-,TGTGCCAGCAGCTCCCCAGGGCGCTCTGGAAACACCATATATTTT,CASSSPGRSGNTIYF
TRBJ2-3,once,TRBV5-1,-,TGCGCCAGCAGCTCGCGTGGCGGTCGCACAGATACGCAGTATTTT,CASSSRGGRTDTQYF
TRBJ2-7,-,TRBV3-1/TRBV3-2,TRBD2,TGTGCCAGCAGCCGAGGGACTAGCGGGAGCTCCTACGAGCAGTACTTC,CASSRGTSGSSYEQYF
TRBJ2-1,-,TRBV27,TRBD2,TGTGCCAGCAGTCCACTGACTAGCAAAGGAGCCAATGAGCAGTTCTTC,CASSPLTSKGANEQFF
TRBJ2-1,-,TRBV2,-,TGTGCCAGCAGTGCCCTTGGCTGGGGCCAATCCTACAATGAGCAGTTCTTC,CASSALGWGQSYNEQFF
TRBJ1-2,few,TRBV24-1,-,TGTGCCACCAGGGACACAGGGTCGGATGGCTACACCTTC,CATRDTGSDGYTF
TRBJ2-7,-,TRBV6-6,-,TGTGCCAGCAGTGCAGGACAGCGACGGGTGGGGCAGTACTTC,CASSAGQRRVGQYF
TRBJ2-1,-,TRBV5-4,TRBD2,TGTGCCAGCAGCTCCTCTAGCGGGACCGCGCTATGGAATGAGCAGTTCTTC,CASSSSSGTALWNEQFF
TRBJ2-7,-,TRBV19,TRBD1,TGTGCCAGTAGTCTACAGGGGACGAACTACGAGCAGTACTTC,CASSLQGTNYEQYF
TRBJ1-3,-,TRBV30,-,TGTGCCTGCGCTGGGAGGGGTGAACAAAACACCATATATTTT,CACAGRGEQNTIYF
TRBJ1-1,-,TRBV3-1/TRBV3-2,TRBD1,TGTGCCAGCAGCCAAGTCACAGGGGACACTGAAGCTTTCTTT,CASSQVTGDTEAFF
TRBJ2-7,-,TRBV5-1,-,TGCGCCAGCGCTGGGCCAGGTACCTACGAGCAGTACTTC,CASAGPGTYEQYF
TRBJ2-3,-,TRBV7-2,TRBD2,TGTGCCAGCAGCTTGGGTGGGAGGGCCGGCACAGATACGCAGTATTTT,CASSLGGRAGTDTQYF
TRBJ2-7,-,TRBV9,-,TGTGCCAGCAGCAAATCCCCGGGGGTCCACGAGCAGTACTTC,CASSKSPGVHEQYF
TRBJ2-2,-,TRBV7-9,-,TGTGCCAGCAGCCAGGGTTTCGGGGAGCTGTTTTTT,CASSQGFGELFF
TRBJ1-5,-,TRBV30,-,TGTGCCTGGAGTGTACCGGGACAGCCCCAGCATTTT,CAWSVPGQPQHF
TRBJ2-7,-,TRBV7-9,TRBD1,TGTGCCAGCAGCCCTCTACGGGACAGCTACGAGCAGTACTTC,CASSPLRDSYEQYF
TRBJ2-7,-,TRBV30,TRBD1,TGTGCCTGGAGTCAAACAGGGGGCAGCTCCTACGAGCAGTACTTC,CAWSQTGGSSYEQYF
TRBJ2-6,once,TRBV5-4,TRBD2,TGTGCCAGCAGCCTCGTGGGCGGGAGGGCCGCTGGGGCCAACGTCCTGACTTTC,CASSLVGGRAAGANVLTF
TRBJ2-7,-,TRBV7-9,-,TGTGCCAGCACCGCCTCCCTGAAGCCCTACGAGCAGTACTTC,CASTASLKPYEQYF
TRBJ2-3,-,TRBV11-2,TRBD2,TGTGCCAGCAGCTCCCTTACTAGCGCAGATACGCAGTATTTT,CASSSLTSADTQYF
TRBJ2-7,-,TRBV3-1/TRBV3-2,TRBD1,TGTGCCAGCAGAGGACAGGGTAACTACGAGCAGTACTTC,CASRGQGNYEQYF
TRBJ2-1,-,TRBV5-1,TRBD1,TGCGCCAGCAGCTACGGGACAGCCAACAATGAGCAGTTCTTC,CASSYGTANNEQFF
TRBJ1-6,-,TRBV2,TRBD1,TGTGCCAGCAGTACGACAGGGGGTTCGAATTCACCCCTCCACTTT,CASSTTGGSNSPLHF
TRBJ2-7,-,TRBV5-8,-,TGTGCCAGCAGCCCCTGGAGGGAGCGCGCAGGGGAGCAGTACTTC,CASSPWRERAGEQYF
TRBJ2-1,-,TRBV5-1,TRBD2,TGCGCCAGCAGCCTAGGACTAGCGGGAGGTGCCGACCATGAGCAGTTCTTC,CASSLGLAGGADHEQFF
TRBJ2-1,-,TRBV4-2,-,TGTGCCAGCAGCCAAGTTGGGCGGGCTAGTGAGCAGTTCTTC,CASSQVGRASEQFF
TRBJ1-2,-,TRBV6-2/TRBV6-3,-,TGTGCCAGCAGCTTAACCTCAGGGGCCGGACCCTATGGCTACACCTTC,CASSLTSGAGPYGYTF
TRBJ1-5,-,TRBV28,TRBD1,TGTGCCAGCAGTACAGGGGAACAGCCCCAGCATTTT,CASSTGEQPQHF
TRBJ2-3,-,TRBV25-1,-,TGTGCCAGCAGCGGGCGGGTAGCAGATACGCAGTATTTT,CASSGRVADTQYF
TRBJ1-6,once,TRBV3-1/TRBV3-2,-,TGTGCCAGCAGCCAAGTTGGGGCTAGAGCTTCACCCCTCCACTTT,CASSQVGARASPLHF
TRBJ1-1,-,TRBV5-1,TRBD1,TGCGCCAGCAGCTTTAAACAGGGGGCCACTGAAGCTTTCTTT,CASSFKQGATEAFF
TRBJ2-7,-,TRBV7-9,-,TGTGCCAGCAACCTGGCAGGGACCTACGAGCAGTACTTC,CASNLAGTYEQYF
TRBJ2-1,-,TRBV5-1,TRBD2,TGCGCCAGCAGCTTGGATGGAGCGGGGGGCTCCTACAATGAGCAGTTCTTC,CASSLDGAGGSYNEQFF
TRBJ2-1,-,TRBV12-3/TRBV12-4,-,TGTGCCAGCAGTCCCGGGAGACCCAATGAGCAGTTCTTC,CASSPGRPNEQFF
TRBJ2-4,-,TRBV7-2,-,TGTGCCAGCAGCTTAGCATTCCCTCGCCAGGGTGTAACCAAAAACATTCAGTACTTC,CASSLAFPRQGVTKNIQYF
TRBJ1-1,few,TRBV7-9,TRBD1,TGTGCCAGCAGCGCTACAGGGGGGTCCACTGAAGCTTTCTTT,CASSATGGSTEAFF
TRBJ1-5,once,TRBV7-4,-,TGTGCCAGCAGCTCCAGACAAACCTTGGGTCAGCCCCAGCATTTT,CASSSRQTLGQPQHF
TRBJ1-5,few,TRBV12-5,-,TGTGCTAGTGTATTAAGTGGGCAGGTGAATCAGCCCCAGCATTTT,CASVLSGQVNQPQHF
TRBJ1-5,once,TRBV29-1,-,TGCAGCGTAGCTACAGGGACGGGGACAAATCAGCCCCAGCATTTT,CSVATGTGTNQPQHF
TRBJ2-3,-,TRBV27,TRBD1,TGTGCCAGCAGTTTTAGGGGGCAGGTAGATACGCAGTATTTT,CASSFRGQVDTQYF
TRBJ1-2,few,TRBV3-1/TRBV3-2,-,TGTGCCAGCAGCCAAGAAGGGAGGGGCTACACCTTC,CASSQEGRGYTF
TRBJ1-1,-,TRBV18,-,TGTGCCAGCTCGGGAGGGGTGATGAACACTGAAGCTTTCTTT,CASSGGVMNTEAFF
TRBJ1-6,-,TRBV12-5,-,TGTGCTAGTGCAGACAGAAATAATTCACCCCTCCACTTT,CASADRNNSPLHF
TRBJ2-2,-,TRBV7-3,TRBD1,TGTGCCAGCAGCTTAAAGGGACAGGGGGCATCGGACACCGGGGAGCTGTTTTTT,CASSLKGQGASDTGELFF
TRBJ2-7,many,TRBV4-1,TRBD2,TGCGCCAGCAGTCCGGGACTAGCTTTTAGTGGACGGGCCCTCGAGCAGTACTTC,CASSPGLAFSGRALEQYF
TRBJ2-5,-,TRBV9,TRBD2,TGTGCCAGCAGCCTGGCGGGGGGGCAAGAGACCCAGTACTTC,CASSLAGGQETQYF
TRBJ1-2,-,TRBV28,-,TGTGCCAGCAGTCCCAGGTGGGGGGGTGGCTACACCTTC,CASSPRWGGGYTF
TRBJ2-5,-,TRBV14,-,TGTGCCAGCAGCCAAGGACCTAGAGAGACCCAGTACTTC,CASSQGPRETQYF
TRBJ1-1,-,TRBV5-6,-,TGTGCCAGCAGCTTTCCCCAGGAGGGGACGGGGGACACTGAAGCTTTCTTT,CASSFPQEGTGDTEAFF
TRBJ1-4,-,TRBV6-6,-,TGTGCCAGCAGCCGAGACGGGGGATCATTTCTAGCTAATGAAAAACTGTTTTTT,CASSRDGGSFLANEKLFF
TRBJ2-2,-,TRBV9,TRBD2,TGTGCCAGCAGCGTAGGCAGCGGGAGGCTCACCGGGGAGCTGTTTTTT,CASSVGSGRLTGELFF
TRBJ2-5,-,TRBV24-1,TRBD1,TGTGCCACCAGTGATTCCACAGGGGTCCAAGAGACCCAGTACTTC,CATSDSTGVQETQYF
TRBJ2-6,-,TRBV5-1,-,TGCGCCAGCAGCTCCCAGGAGGGGTCTCGCGGGGCCAACGTCCTGACTTTC,CASSSQEGSRGANVLTF
TRBJ2-1,-,TRBV27,TRBD2,TGTGCCAGCAGTTCCGCCTCGGCTAGCGGACACAATGAGCAGTTCTTC,CASSSASASGHNEQFF